The 17 T cell receptor beta chains in this list originate from one sample, sequenced in a study of blood T cell repertoires in COVID-19. Repertoires were generated with immunoSEQ multiplex PCR, while TCRdb's copy carries only in-frame clones and drops some. The profile shows 150,000 to 200,000 clones, 82% of them singletons. Sequenced sample: peripheral blood. The receptors derive from a woman aged 55-70 years with COVID-19, enrolled during active disease.

The V call is TRBV7-8, the J call TRBJ1-2, with a possible D match to TRBD1 (5 bases). Germline lookup yields CDR1 SGHVS and CDR2 FQNEAQ. V dropped 5 bases and J dropped 8 bases, with 24 bases sitting between them. The CDR3 contains 16 residues. CDR3 sequence: CASSPVLGEGRSGYTF. The CDR3 coding sequence is TGTGCCAGCAGCCCAGTACTAGGGGAGGGAAGAAGCGGCTACACCTTC.

This clone was seen only a few times. The CDR3 sequence: CASSYRTGSHQPQHF. DNA for the CDR3: TGTGCCAGCAGTTACCGGACAGGATCTCATCAGCCCCAGCATTTT. The chain employs TRBV6-5 and TRBJ1-5; the match to TRBD1 covers 7 bases. J was trimmed by 5 bases and V by 2 bases; bases with no gene match: 6. The CDR3 contains 15 residues. Germline values: CDR1 MNHEY, CDR2 SVGAGI.

This clone was detected once. This chain uses TRBV7-6 with TRBJ2-3, with 8 positions matching TRBD2. Looked up from germline, CDR1 is SGHVS and CDR2 is FNYEAQ. J gave up 3 bases and V 3 bases, and 2 bases lay outside the gene matches. This CDR3 is built from 14 residues. In DNA form, the CDR3 reads TGTGCCAGCAGCTTGGGCGGGAGGACAGATACGCAGTATTTT. Protein: CASSLGGRTDTQYF.

A few counts support this clone. The CDR3 here is CASSYSTGGPNEKLFF. The CDR3, as DNA: TGTGCCAGCAGTTACTCAACGGGGGGGCCTAATGAAAAACTGTTTTTT. This sequence joins TRBV6-5 and TRBJ1-4, with D maybe TRBD1 (6 bases). The CDR3 consists of 16 residues. V lost 0 bases to trimming and J lost 3 bases, with 11 bases between them. Germline CDR1 and CDR2: MNHEY and SVGAGI.

V is TRBV11-2 and J is TRBJ2-5; 7 bases line up with TRBD2. The CDR3 runs to 13 residues. The V and J ends lost 7 bases and 4 bases, in that order; junction bases with no gene match: 6. Germline CDR1 and CDR2: SGHAT and FQNNGV. The chain's CDR3 is CASTPGGRETQYF. DNA of the CDR3: TGTGCCAGCACTCCTGGCGGGAGAGAGACCCAGTACTTC. The variable domain in full, with the rest retrieved from reference TRBV11-2 and TRBJ2-5, is EAGVAQSPRYKIIEKRQSVAFWCNPISGHATLYWYQQILGQGPKLLIQFQNNGVVDDSQLPKDRFSAERLKGVDSTLKIQPAKLEDSAVYLCASTPGGRETQYFGPGTRLLVL.

The rearrangement uses TRBV3-1 (or the pseudogene TRBV3-2) and TRBJ1-6, with 7 nucleotides matching TRBD1. The CDR3 is 16 residues long. CDR1 LGHDT and CDR2 YNNKEL come from the germline V gene (reference sequence). Trimming at V came to 1 base and at J to 8 bases, leaving 8 bases not matched to a gene. The CDR3 region is CASSQVRDSIDSPLHF. The DNA for the CDR3 is TGTGCCAGCAGCCAAGTTCGGGACAGTATCGATTCACCCCTCCACTTT.

J is TRBJ1-4 and V is TRBV5-1; TRBD1 is a possible D gene (6 bases). V lost 0 bases and J 0 bases, leaving 12 bases between the germline ends. CDR1 is SGHRS, CDR2 YFSETQ, per germline. The CDR3 contains 17 residues. In DNA, the CDR3 is TGCGCCAGCAGCTTGGATGGGGACATTGCAACTAATGAAAAACTGTTTTTT. Protein sequence: CASSLDGDIATNEKLFF.

This chain joins TRBV29-1 and TRBJ1-4, with D possibly TRBD1 on 5 matching bases. The CDR3 is 14 residues long. Trimming shortened V by 4 bases and J by 0 bases, and 9 bases separated the two germline ends. CDR1 and CDR2 (germline): SQVTM, ANQGSEA. CDR3 region: CSVGGLTTNEKLFF. DNA for the CDR3: TGCAGCGTTGGGGGCCTAACAACTAATGAAAAACTGTTTTTT. The full variable domain, its missing parts supplied by reference TRBV29-1 and TRBJ1-4, is SAVISQKPSRDICQRGTSLTIQCQVDSQVTMMFWYRQQPGQSLTLIATANQGSEATYESGFVIDKFPISRPNLTFSTLTVSNMSPEDSSIYLCSVGGLTTNEKLFFGSGTQLSVL.

The genes are TRBV28 and TRBJ1-1, with 9 positions matching TRBD1. This CDR3 comprises 12 residues. Per the germline V gene, CDR1 is MDHEN and CDR2 is SYDVKM. Losses at the gene ends were 2 bases for V and 11 bases for J; bases not matched to a gene: 3. The CDR3: CASSLGDRVAFF. CDR3 bases: TGTGCCAGCAGTTTAGGGGACAGGGTGGCTTTCTTT.

The rearrangement joins TRBV28 to TRBJ1-5; D possibly corresponds to TRBD1 (6 bases). V was trimmed by 2 bases and J by 2 bases, leaving 13 bases between them. The length of the CDR3 is 16 residues. Germline CDR1 MDHEN, CDR2 SYDVKM. The CDR3 DNA follows: TGTGCCAGCAGTTTACGTACAGGGTTTGGCAATCAGCCCCAGCATTTT. This sequence encodes CASSLRTGFGNQPQHF.

The CDR3 spells CASSMRSEPQHF. In nucleotides, the CDR3 is TGTGCCAGTAGTATGAGATCCGAGCCCCAGCATTTT. This sequence joins TRBV19 and TRBJ1-5; D gene ambiguous. The V and J ends lost 3 bases and 8 bases respectively, with 8 bases between them. The CDR3 contains 12 residues. Germline V lookup: CDR1 LNHDA, CDR2 SQIVND (reference sequence).

V gene TRBV19 combines with J gene TRBJ2-4, with 7 bases identical to TRBD1. J lost 1 base, V lost 5 bases, and 8 bases had no gene match. The CDR3 totals 16 residues. Germline CDR1 reads LNHDA; CDR2 reads SQIVND (reference sequence). CDR3 DNA sequence: TGTGCCAGTAGTCAAAGACAGGGCCAGGCCAAAAACATTCAGTACTTC. Residues: CASSQRQGQAKNIQYF.

The gene calls are TRBV5-1 and TRBJ2-1; D is uncertain. The CDR3 is 14 amino acids. Per germline, CDR1 SGHRS and CDR2 YFSETQ. The V end was cut by 0 bases, the J end by 2 bases, with 6 bases between. The CDR3 region is CASSLDFTYNEQFF. CDR3 in DNA: TGCGCCAGCAGCTTGGACTTTACCTACAATGAGCAGTTCTTC.

The V and J genes are TRBV3-1 (or the pseudogene TRBV3-2) and TRBJ1-3, with 8 positions matching TRBD1. Unmatched junction bases numbered 9, after V lost 1 base and J lost 4 bases. This CDR3 comprises 17 residues. CDR1 LGHDT and CDR2 YNNKEL come from the germline V gene (reference sequence). In nucleotides, the CDR3 is TGTGCCAGCAGCCAAGTCGTCCAGGGGGCAGAGGGAAACACCATATATTTT. Protein sequence: CASSQVVQGAEGNTIYF.

This clone was observed a few times. The chain is built from TRBV19 and TRBJ2-7; maybe TRBD2 (5 bases). The CDR3 length is 13 residues. The V gene's germline CDR1 is LNHDA and CDR2 SQIVND (reference sequence). The V end lost 5 bases, the J end lost 2 bases, and 10 bases lay between the germline ends. Written as DNA, the CDR3 is TGTGCCAGTAGTCCGTCCGGGACCTACGAGCAGTACTTC. As protein: CASSPSGTYEQYF.

This clone has a handful of counts. The chain carries TRBV13 and TRBJ1-2; D call uncertain. Germline V gives CDR1 PRHDT, CDR2 FYEKMQ (reference sequence). Deletions cut 2 bases from V and 3 bases from J, with 13 bases between. The CDR3 covers 15 residues. The DNA for the CDR3 is TGTGCCAGCAGCTTACGGGAGCTAAAGGACTATGGCTACACCTTC. Amino acids: CASSLRELKDYGYTF. Together with reference TRBV13 and TRBJ1-2, the CDR3 gives the full variable domain: AAGVIQSPRHLIKEKRETATLKCYPIPRHDTVYWYQQGPGQDPQFLISFYEKMQSDKGSIPDRFSAQQFSDYHSELNMSSLELGDSALYFCASSLRELKDYGYTFGSGTRLTVV.

The chain joins TRBV2 to TRBJ1-6; maybe TRBD1 (5 bases). CDR3 length: 13 amino acids. Germline CDR1 SNHLY, CDR2 FYNNEI. Trimming removed 6 bases at V and 7 bases at J, with 10 bases between. The CDR3 spells CASRGGRNSPLHF. The DNA of the CDR3 is TGTGCCAGCAGGGGGGGTCGCAATTCACCCCTCCACTTT.